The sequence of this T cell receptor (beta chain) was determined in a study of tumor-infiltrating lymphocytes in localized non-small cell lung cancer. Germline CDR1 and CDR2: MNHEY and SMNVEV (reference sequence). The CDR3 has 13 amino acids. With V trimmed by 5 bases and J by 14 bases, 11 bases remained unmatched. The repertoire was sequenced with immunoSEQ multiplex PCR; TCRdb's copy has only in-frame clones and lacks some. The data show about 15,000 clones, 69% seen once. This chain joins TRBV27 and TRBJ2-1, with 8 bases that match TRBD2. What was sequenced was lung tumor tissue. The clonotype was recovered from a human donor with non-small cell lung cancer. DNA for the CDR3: TGTGCCAGCAGTCGTGAAGTAGCGGGATACAAGTTCTTC. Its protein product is CASSREVAGYKFF.